Presented here are 10 T cell receptor beta chains from one specimen sequenced in a study of Ad26.COV2.S vaccination and SARS-CoV-2 variants. The method was immunoSEQ multiplex PCR; TCRdb's version includes in-frame clones alone and lacks a portion of them. The repertoire holds about 350,000 clones, with about 88% as singletons. Treatment in this sample: roughly 18 received Ad26.COV2.S at low or high dose, single or two shots; five or six received placebo; per-sample allocation not given. Samples analyzed were those drawn on day 63 after the first vaccine or placebo injection. The sample consisted of peripheral blood, taken in a trial of Ad26.COV2.S vaccine versus placebo. These receptors came from a person between 18 and 60 years old who received the Ad26.COV2.S COVID-19 vaccine or a placebo.

A few counts support this clone. This chain connects TRBV28 to TRBJ1-5; TRBD1 might be the D (5 bases). CDR3 length equals 15 residues. Germline V gene lookup returns CDR1 MDHEN and CDR2 SYDVKM. Trimming stripped 4 bases from V and 5 bases from J, with 15 bases between. CDR3 sequence (DNA): TGTGCCAGCAGTTCCCCGGGGGGACTCGATCAGCCCCAGCATTTT. Its protein product is CASSSPGGLDQPQHF.

This chain connects TRBV7-2 to TRBJ1-4, with 7 bases identical to TRBD1. With 4 bases clipped from V and 4 bases from J, the junction kept 3 bases outside the gene matches. Looked up from germline, CDR1 is SGHTA and CDR2 is FQGNSA. The CDR3 has 14 residues. For the CDR3, the DNA is TGTGCCAGCAGCTCCGGGACAGTTAATGAAAAACTGTTTTTT. This encodes CASSSGTVNEKLFF.

The rearrangement uses TRBV7-9 and TRBJ2-3, with D uncertain. Trimming pared 1 base from V and 2 bases from J, leaving 10 bases between. Per germline, CDR1 SEHNR and CDR2 FQNEAQ (reference sequence). The CDR3 covers 15 residues. The chain's CDR3 is CASSLDRRPTDTQYF. In DNA, the CDR3 is TGTGCCAGCAGCTTAGATCGCCGGCCCACAGATACGCAGTATTTT.

The CDR3 spells CASSSINYEQYF. The CDR3 bases are TGTGCCAGCAGTTCCATCAACTACGAGCAGTACTTC. The rearrangement uses TRBV6-2 or TRBV6-3 and TRBJ2-7, with no clear D. The CDR3 extends over 12 amino acids. The V and J ends lost 4 bases and 3 bases respectively, with 7 bases between them. Germline V gene sequence: CDR1 MNHEY, CDR2 SVGEGT.

This chain links TRBV27 with TRBJ2-1; D ambiguous. The CDR3 is 14 residues long. CDR1 and CDR2 from the germline V gene are MNHEY and SMNVEV (reference sequence). Trimming left V 5 bases short and J 5 bases short, with 13 bases between. This CDR3 is CASSLNPLDNEQFF. For the CDR3, the DNA is TGTGCCAGCAGTCTTAATCCCCTCGACAATGAGCAGTTCTTC.

This clone was counted a few times. J is TRBJ1-5 and V is TRBV7-9, with D maybe TRBD1 (6 bases). V was shortened by 5 bases and J by 1 base, with 12 bases between the two germline ends. Germline-derived CDR1 and CDR2 are SEHNR and FQNEAQ (reference sequence). CDR3 length: 15 amino acids. Here the CDR3 reads CASSQGGYSNQPQHF. Here the CDR3 DNA reads TGTGCCAGCAGCCAAGGGGGGTACAGCAATCAGCCCCAGCATTTT.

The chain combines TRBV7-9 with TRBJ2-6; D may match TRBD1 or TRBD2 (6 bases each). The CDR3 is 16 amino acids. CDR1 and CDR2 (germline): SEHNR, FQNEAQ (reference sequence). V was shortened by 5 bases and J by 3 bases, with 14 bases between the two germline ends. The CDR3 DNA reads as TGTGCCAGCAGCGGACGGGGGCCCGATGGGGCCAACGTCCTGACTTTC. Translated: CASSGRGPDGANVLTF.

This chain connects TRBV7-2 to TRBJ2-1, with D perhaps matching TRBD2 (5 bases). The CDR3 spans 16 residues. V dropped 5 bases and J dropped 3 bases, with 17 bases sitting between them. Germline V gene data show CDR1 as SGHTA and CDR2 as FQGNSA. The CDR3 coding sequence is TGTGCCAGCAGCCCATTGCGGAGACTAAGCTACAATGAGCAGTTCTTC. It codes for CASSPLRRLSYNEQFF.

The CDR3 protein is CATKRRGWDQPQHF. The DNA for the CDR3 is TGTGCCACCAAGCGCAGGGGCTGGGATCAGCCCCAGCATTTT. The chain uses TRBV15 and TRBJ1-5; D is possibly TRBD1 (6 bases). V was pared by 7 bases and J by 5 bases, with 15 bases between. The CDR3 sequence is 14 residues long. Germline V CDR1 and CDR2: LNHNV, YYDKDF (reference sequence).

About this clone itself: Other DNA sequences within the sample encode an identical CDR3. This chain joins TRBV7-9 and TRBJ2-7, with D maybe TRBD1 (5 bases). Germline V gene lookup returns CDR1 SEHNR and CDR2 FQNEAQ (reference sequence). The V and J ends lost 1 base and 2 bases respectively, with 6 bases between them. The CDR3 has 13 residues. CDR3 DNA sequence: TGTGCCAGCAGCTTAGGGGGCACCTACGAGCAGTACTTC. Translation: CASSLGGTYEQYF.